What follows describes a single TCR beta chain. PCR was performed a second time for roughly 7 to 12 cycles using a sample-barcoded 5' primer and a J-beta primer mix. Researchers report that a template-switch adaptor with 12 random nucleotides tagged each cDNA molecule. TCRdb processed the 5' RACE reads anew with MiXCR; each CDR3 protein has one entry. The table shows about 570,000 distinct CDR3 sequences, with about 26% occurring only once. This sample stems from a study of blood T cells in healthy people across ages. V lost 8 bases to trimming and J lost 1 base, with 18 bases between them. CDR3 size: 16 residues. Germline V gene lookup returns CDR1 MNHEY and CDR2 SMNVEV (reference sequence).

The sequenced sample was blood. The source is a woman in her seventies in good health. This rearrangement joins TRBV27 to TRBJ2-4; D is ambiguous. The CDR3 sequence is CASRPREGLAKNIQYF. CDR3 bases: TGTGCCAGCCGCCCGAGAGAAGGGTTGGCCAAAAACATTCAGTACTTC.